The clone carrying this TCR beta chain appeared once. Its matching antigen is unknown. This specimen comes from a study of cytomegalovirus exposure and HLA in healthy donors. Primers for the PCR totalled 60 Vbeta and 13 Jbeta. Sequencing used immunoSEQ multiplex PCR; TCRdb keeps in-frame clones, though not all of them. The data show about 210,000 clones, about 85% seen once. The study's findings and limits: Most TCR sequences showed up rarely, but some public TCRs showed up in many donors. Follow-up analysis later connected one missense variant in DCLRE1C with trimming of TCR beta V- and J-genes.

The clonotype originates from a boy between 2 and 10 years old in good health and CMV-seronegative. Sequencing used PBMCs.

The CDR3 loop is CASSQPTGFAETQYF. In DNA form, the CDR3 reads TGTGCCAGCAGCCAACCTACAGGGTTCGCAGAGACCCAGTACTTC. This chain joins TRBV14 and TRBJ2-5, with a weak D call TRBD1 (6 bases). The CDR3 is made up of 15 amino acids. The V gene lost 2 bases and the J gene lost 4 bases, with 14 bases spanning the gap. Germline V lookup: CDR1 SGHDN, CDR2 FVKESK.